This T cell receptor beta chain was captured in a study of Graves' ophthalmopathy and Graves' hyperthyroidism. Findings and caveats of the study: Blood also carried most expanded thyroid clonotypes exceeding 0.001 frequency.

The stable label applied to hyperthyroidism with no ophthalmopathy within 18 months of follow-up. RNA transcripts yielded amplified TCR beta CDR3 regions. HTBI primers served in a first-round RT-PCR, which a second-round multiplex PCR followed. TCRdb re-analysed the multiplex PCR reads in MiXCR, keeping a single row per CDR3 protein. The sample lists 35,000 to 45,000 distinct CDR3 sequences, approximately 50% occurring once. Regarding this clonotype: What it binds is not known. The junction does not match germline at one end; this may be a read error.

This clonotype originated in an adult woman with stable Graves' hyperthyroidism. Sequenced input: peripheral blood.

This chain's CDR3 is CASSEWVYEKLLF. The CDR3 DNA sequence: TGTGCCAGCAGTGAATGGGTGTATGAAAAACTGCTTTTC. V is TRBV2 and J is TRBJ1-4; D is uncertain. The CDR3 extends over 13 amino acids. Germline assignment: CDR1 SNHLY and CDR2 FYNNEI. The full variable domain, its missing parts supplied by reference TRBV2 and TRBJ1-4, is EPEVTQTPSHQVTQMGQEVILRCVPISNHLYFYWYRQILGQKVEFLVSFYNNEISEKSEIFDDQFSVERPDGSNFTLKIRSTKLEDSAMYFCASSEWVYEKLLFGSGTQLSVL.